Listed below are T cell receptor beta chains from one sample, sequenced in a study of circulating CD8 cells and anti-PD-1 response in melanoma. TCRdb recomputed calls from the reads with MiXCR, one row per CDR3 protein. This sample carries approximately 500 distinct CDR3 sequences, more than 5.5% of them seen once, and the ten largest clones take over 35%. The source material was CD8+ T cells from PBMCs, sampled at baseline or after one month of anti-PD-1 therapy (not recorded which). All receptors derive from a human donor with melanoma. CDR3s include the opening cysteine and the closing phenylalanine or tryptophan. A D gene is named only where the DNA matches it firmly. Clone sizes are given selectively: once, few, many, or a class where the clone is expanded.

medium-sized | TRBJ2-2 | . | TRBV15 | TGTGCCACCAGTTACGGACTGGATTTGAGCGGGGAGCTGTTTTTT | CATSYGLDLSGELFF
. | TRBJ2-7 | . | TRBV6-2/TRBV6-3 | TGTGCCAGCAGTTACTCCGCAGGACACCTCTACTTC | CASSYSAGHLYF
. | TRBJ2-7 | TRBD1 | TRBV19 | TGTGCCAGTAGTGCGGGACAGGGCTACGAGCAGTACTTC | CASSAGQGYEQYF
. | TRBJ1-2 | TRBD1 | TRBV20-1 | TGCAGTGCCTCTACCCTGTCGGGGTCGGGACAGGGGAGCTATGGCTACACCTTC | CSASTLSGSGQGSYGYTF
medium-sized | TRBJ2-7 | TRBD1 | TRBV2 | TGTGCCAGCAGCATGATCACTGACGTAACAGGGGGCCACGAGCAGTACTTC | CASSMITDVTGGHEQYF
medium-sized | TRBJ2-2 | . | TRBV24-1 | TGTGCCACCAGTGACCCCACCTGGCAGAGCACCGGGGAGCTGTTTTTT | CATSDPTWQSTGELFF
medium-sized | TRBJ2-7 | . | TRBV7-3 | TGTGCCAGCAGCCCAGGACGGAGATCCTACGAGCAGTACTTC | CASSPGRRSYEQYF
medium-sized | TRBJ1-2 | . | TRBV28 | TGTGCCAGCAGTAAAACAGGACACCGGGCAGGGGGCTACACCTTC | CASSKTGHRAGGYTF
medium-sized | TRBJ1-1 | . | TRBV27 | TGTGCCAGCAGAAAGGGGAACACTGAAGCTTTCTTT | CASRKGNTEAFF
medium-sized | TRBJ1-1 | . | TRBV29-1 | TGCAGCGCCGCGCGGGGATGGAACACTGAAGCTTTCTTT | CSAARGWNTEAFF
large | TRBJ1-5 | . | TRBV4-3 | TGCGCCAGCAGCCAAGAGCGGTTCAGCAATCAGCCCCAGCATTTT | CASSQERFSNQPQHF
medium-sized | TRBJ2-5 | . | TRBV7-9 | TGTGCCAGCAGCCCCTGGGGCCGGGACTCCCAAGAGACCCAGTACTTC | CASSPWGRDSQETQYF